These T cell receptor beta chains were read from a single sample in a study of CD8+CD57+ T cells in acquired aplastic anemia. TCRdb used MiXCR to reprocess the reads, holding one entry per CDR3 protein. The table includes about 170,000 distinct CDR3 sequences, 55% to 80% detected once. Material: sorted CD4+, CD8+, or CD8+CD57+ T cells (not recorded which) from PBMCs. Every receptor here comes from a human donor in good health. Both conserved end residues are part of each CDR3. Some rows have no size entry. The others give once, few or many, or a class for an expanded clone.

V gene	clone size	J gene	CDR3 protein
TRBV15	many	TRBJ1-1	CATSRGETANTEAFF
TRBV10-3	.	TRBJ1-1	CAISEPPSTELGTEAFF
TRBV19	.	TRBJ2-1	CATRDRHNEQFF
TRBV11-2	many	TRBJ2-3	CASSLSSRTFTDTQYF
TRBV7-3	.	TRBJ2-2	CASSAAGDGELFF
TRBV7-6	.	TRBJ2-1	CASSFSYSYNERFF
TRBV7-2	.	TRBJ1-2	CASSRLGGQNGYTF
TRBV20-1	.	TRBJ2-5	CSALTSGTVREYF
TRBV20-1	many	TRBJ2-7	CSARKGTGIYEQYF
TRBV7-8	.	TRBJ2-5	CASGLALQETQYF
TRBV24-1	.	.	CASTASQSNQPQYF
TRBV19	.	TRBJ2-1	CASSNRDRGFDVQFF
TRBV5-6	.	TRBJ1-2	CASSLPQGAGYGYTF
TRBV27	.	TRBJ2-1	CASSPTDYPRGNEQFF
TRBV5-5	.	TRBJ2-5	CASRILAGPGAETQYF
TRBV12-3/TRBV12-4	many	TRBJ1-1	CASRTVTEAFF
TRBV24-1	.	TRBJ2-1	CATSDQTPTGRNEQFF
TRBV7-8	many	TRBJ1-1	CASSLERDPHRLNTEAFF